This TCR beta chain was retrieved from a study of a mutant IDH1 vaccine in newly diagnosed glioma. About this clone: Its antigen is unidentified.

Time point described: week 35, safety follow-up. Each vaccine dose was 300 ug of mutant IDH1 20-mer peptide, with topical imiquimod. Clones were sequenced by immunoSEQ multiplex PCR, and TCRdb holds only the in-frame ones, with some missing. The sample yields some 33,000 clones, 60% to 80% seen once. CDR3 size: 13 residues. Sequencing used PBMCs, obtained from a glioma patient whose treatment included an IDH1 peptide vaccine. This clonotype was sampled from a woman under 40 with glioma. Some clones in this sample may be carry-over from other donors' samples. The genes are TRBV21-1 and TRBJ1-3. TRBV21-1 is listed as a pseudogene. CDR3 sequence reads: CASSNVSGNTIYF. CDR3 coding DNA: TGTGCCAGCAGCAATGTGAGCGGAAACACCATATATTTT.